Below are 29 T cell receptor beta chains sequenced from a single sample in a study of T cells in Graves' hyperthyroidism and ophthalmopathy. From RNA transcripts, TCR beta CDR3 regions were amplified. The primer set for the first-round RT-PCR of the TCR CDR3 was HTBI. TCRdb ran MiXCR on the multiplex PCR reads and lists one entry per CDR3 protein. Of about 570,000 distinct CDR3 sequences in the sample, more than 45% were seen once. The material sequenced was peripheral blood or thyroid tissue (not recorded which). The origin of the receptors is an adult woman with Graves' disease, either hyperthyroidism or ophthalmopathy (not recorded which).

The chain recombines TRBV29-1 with TRBJ2-3; maybe TRBD2 (6 bases). This CDR3 is built from 16 residues. From germline, CDR1 is SQVTM and CDR2 ANQGSEA. Trimming took off 5 bases at V and 0 bases at J, with 18 bases between the two ends. CDR3 in amino acids: CSVPGEVGGSTDTQYF. CDR3 coding DNA: TGCAGCGTTCCTGGGGAGGTTGGGGGAAGCACAGATACGCAGTATTTT.

This sequence joins TRBV20-1 and TRBJ2-5, with 8 positions matching TRBD2. Germline-derived CDR1 and CDR2 are DFQATT and SNEGSKA (reference sequence). This CDR3 contains 14 residues. The V and J ends lost 4 bases and 2 bases, in that order; junction bases with no gene match: 6. CDR3 sequence: CSAISAGAQETQYF. For the CDR3, the DNA is TGCAGTGCTATCTCAGCGGGGGCTCAAGAGACCCAGTACTTC.

In this sample, this clonotype turned up many times. In DNA, the CDR3 is TGTGCCAGCAGTGTCGGAGGGGAGACTGAAGCTTTCTTT. Protein sequence: CASSVGGETEAFF. This sequence joins TRBV6-4 and TRBJ1-1; D possibly corresponds to TRBD1 (5 bases). Germline V CDR1 and CDR2: MRHNA, SNTAGT. V gave up 4 bases and J gave up 5 bases, with 11 bases separating them. The CDR3 covers 13 residues.

This clonotype occurred many times. The chain's CDR3 is CSARQEDTEAFF. CDR3 nucleotides: TGCAGTGCTAGACAGGAGGACACTGAAGCTTTCTTT. This chain links TRBV20-1 with TRBJ1-1; D is undetermined. V dropped 2 bases and J dropped 3 bases, with 7 bases sitting between them. There are 12 residues in the CDR3. Germline V gene sequence: CDR1 DFQATT, CDR2 SNEGSKA (reference sequence).

Points on this clonotype: This may arise from a read error, as a much more abundant clone is one base away. The conserved final phenylalanine or tryptophan is absent from the CDR3, which likely points to a read error. The chain joins TRBV12-3 or TRBV12-4 to TRBJ2-7, with 7 nucleotides matching TRBD1. V gave up 2 bases and J gave up 2 bases; unmatched junction bases: 6. The CDR3 runs 15 residues. The CDR3 loop is CASSLQQTGTYEQYL. Written as DNA, the CDR3 is TGTGCCAGCAGTTTACAACAGACAGGGACCTACGAGCAGTACCTC.

The chain recombines TRBV7-8 with TRBJ2-5, with D possibly called TRBD1 or TRBD2 (6 bases each). V was clipped by 5 bases and J by 2 bases, with 18 bases between them. CDR3 size: 16 residues. The germline V gene has CDR1 SGHVS and CDR2 FQNEAQ. CDR3 residues: CASSHIDRGQQETQYF. In nucleotides, the CDR3 is TGTGCCAGCAGCCACATCGACCGGGGGCAGCAAGAGACCCAGTACTTC.

This clonotype was observed many times. The chain employs TRBV28 and TRBJ1-6; 7 nucleotides agree with TRBD1. The junction had 7 bases not matched to a gene; V was cut back by 5 bases and J by 3 bases. The CDR3 covers 16 residues. Germline CDR1 reads MDHEN; CDR2 reads SYDVKM. CDR3 in amino acids: CASSPYGTDYNSPLHF. For the CDR3, the DNA is TGTGCCAGCAGTCCGTACGGGACAGACTATAATTCACCCCTCCACTTT.

In this sample, this clonotype turned up many times. J is TRBJ1-5 and V is TRBV4-1; a possible D gene is TRBD1 (6 bases). Germline CDR1 and CDR2: MGHRA and YSYEKL. The CDR3 consists of 14 residues. V was pared by 5 bases and J by 7 bases, with 15 bases between. For the CDR3, the DNA is TGCGCCAGCAGCTACAGGGTAAGAGGACAGCCCCAGCATTTT. It specifies CASSYRVRGQPQHF.

This clonotype was counted only a few times. This could be a read error, since a much larger clone is one nucleotide away. This sequence joins TRBV11-2 and TRBJ2-5; a weak D match, TRBD2 (6 bases). CDR1 and CDR2 from the germline V gene are SGHAT and FQNNGV. This CDR3 contains 13 residues. V was pared by 7 bases and J by 9 bases, with 18 bases between. In DNA form, the CDR3 reads TGTGCCAGCAAGCAACCGGGGGAGGAGGCCCAGTACTTC. It yields the protein CASKQPGEEAQYF.

A word on this clonotype: One base away lies a much larger clone, so this may be a sequencing read error. The chain links TRBV11-2 to TRBJ1-3, with TRBD1 matching over 8 bases. The germline V gene has CDR1 SGHAT and CDR2 FQNNGV. The CDR3 spans 15 residues. After removal of 5 bases from V and 3 bases from J, the junction contained 6 bases not matched to a gene. CDR3 bases: TGTGCCAGCAGCCGGACAGGGAAAGGTGGAAACACCATATATTTT. Translating gives CASSRTGKGGNTIYF.

The chain couples TRBV2 to TRBJ2-5; possibly TRBD1 for D (6 bases). Germline CDR1 reads SNHLY; CDR2 reads FYNNEI. V dropped 2 bases and J dropped 5 bases, with 12 bases sitting between them. The CDR3 length is 14 residues. CDR3 loop: CASSETTTGETQYF. The CDR3 nucleotides are TGTGCCAGCAGTGAAACTACCACAGGGGAGACCCAGTACTTC.

V usage is TRBV10-3 and J usage is TRBJ1-6; 7 bases align to TRBD1. This CDR3 has 16 amino acids. From germline, CDR1 is ENHRY and CDR2 SYGVKD. J lost 8 bases, V lost 7 bases, and 14 bases had no gene match. CDR3: CAINEGAVGTYSPLHF. DNA for the CDR3: TGTGCCATCAACGAGGGGGCGGTCGGAACCTATTCACCCCTCCACTTT.

The rearrangement links TRBV9 to TRBJ2-7; D may match TRBD1 or TRBD2 (5 bases each). The CDR3 sequence is 15 residues long. The V gene lost 3 bases and the J gene lost 1 base, with 14 bases spanning the gap. Germline CDR1 and CDR2: SGDLS and YYNGEE. CDR3: CASSGSRDPSYEQYF. The DNA of the CDR3 is TGTGCCAGCAGCGGATCCCGGGACCCTTCCTACGAGCAGTACTTC. Full variable domain (remainder filled in from reference TRBV9 and TRBJ2-7): DSGVTQTPKHLITATGQRVTLRCSPRSGDLSVYWYQQSLDQGLQFLIQYYNGEERAKGNILERFSAQQFPDLHSELNLSSLELGDSALYFCASSGSRDPSYEQYFGPGTRLTVT.

The V call is TRBV11-1, the J call TRBJ2-7; the match to TRBD2 covers 10 bases. In germline, CDR1 is SGHAT, CDR2 FQDESV (reference sequence). The CDR3 consists of 17 residues. V trimming: 5 bases; J trimming: 0 bases; junction bases outside the gene matches: 10. The CDR3 nucleotides read TGTGCCAGCAGCCCAGGAGCGGGAGGGCCGGCCTCCTACGAGCAGTACTTC. The encoded protein is CASSPGAGGPASYEQYF.

This sequence joins TRBV2 and TRBJ1-5, with D unclear. Trimming left V 4 bases short and J 11 bases short, with 3 bases between. In germline, CDR1 is SNHLY, CDR2 FYNNEI. This CDR3 is built from 9 residues. In nucleotides, the CDR3 is TGTGCCAGCAGTGCGGCCCAGCATTTT. It specifies CASSAAQHF. Variable domain in full (rest from reference TRBV2 and TRBJ1-5): EPEVTQTPSHQVTQMGQEVILRCVPISNHLYFYWYRQILGQKVEFLVSFYNNEISEKSEIFDDQFSVERPDGSNFTLKIRSTKLEDSAMYFCASSAAQHFGDGTRLSIL.

The chain has TRBV20-1 and TRBJ2-5, with D perhaps matching TRBD1 (5 bases). This CDR3 contains 12 residues. The V gene's germline CDR1 is DFQATT and CDR2 SNEGSKA (reference sequence). Deletions cut 6 bases from V and 2 bases from J, with 10 bases between. DNA of the CDR3: TGCAGTGCCCCCCCAGGGCAAGAGACCCAGTACTTC. This sequence encodes CSAPPGQETQYF.

On this clonotype itself: Just one base apart from a much larger clone, this may be a read error. This sequence joins TRBV3-1 and TRBJ1-1; TRBD1 is a possible D gene (5 bases). Trimming stripped 6 bases from V and 3 bases from J, with 14 bases between. CDR3 length: 14 amino acids. Germline loops: CDR1 LGHDT, CDR2 YNNKEL (reference sequence). CDR3 coding DNA: TGTGCCAGCAGGGGGCGCGGGATGGACACTGAAGCTTTCTTT. Its translation is CASRGRGMDTEAFF.

This clonotype was counted a few times. V gene TRBV2 combines with J gene TRBJ2-7, with 8 bases matching TRBD1. Germline CDR1 reads SNHLY; CDR2 reads FYNNEI. CDR3 length equals 14 residues. V gave up 3 bases and J gave up 4 bases; unmatched junction bases: 5. CDR3 nucleotides: TGTGCCAGCAGTGAGCGGACAGGGTTTTACGAGCAGTACTTC. It is translated as CASSERTGFYEQYF.

On this clonotype: This could be a read error, since a much larger clone is one nucleotide away. The chain combines TRBV7-9 with TRBJ2-7; TRBD1 agrees at 9 bases. This CDR3 has 13 residues. Germline V gene sequence: CDR1 SEHNR, CDR2 FQNEAQ (reference sequence). V dropped 0 bases and J dropped 6; count of bases not matched to a gene: 0. The CDR3 nucleotides are TGTGCCAGCAGCTTAGCGACAGGGGGCGAGCAGTACTTC. Translation gives CASSLATGGEQYF.

This clonotype was detected once. The rearrangement joins TRBV19 to TRBJ1-5; D unresolved. This CDR3 has 14 residues. V was shortened by 2 bases and J by 6 bases, with 11 bases between the two germline ends. Germline lookup yields CDR1 LNHDA and CDR2 SQIVND (reference sequence). The CDR3 DNA follows: TGTGCCAGTAGTATACGAACCGTGAGTCAGCCCCAGCATTTT. Translated, it gives CASSIRTVSQPQHF.

This clonotype was recorded at least ten times. The chain employs TRBV9 and TRBJ2-7; 7 bases are a match to TRBD2. Germline V gives CDR1 SGDLS, CDR2 YYNGEE. J was trimmed by 1 base and V by 4 bases; bases with no gene match: 8. CDR3 size: 15 residues. DNA for the CDR3: TGTGCCAGCAGCCCAACGGCGCGGGGGTCCTACGAGCAGTACTTC. Encoded protein: CASSPTARGSYEQYF.

The rearrangement links TRBV28 to TRBJ2-7, with 8 bases that match TRBD1. The CDR3 contains 16 residues. In germline, CDR1 is MDHEN, CDR2 SYDVKM. Germline trimming cut 6 bases from V and 2 bases from J; bases unmatched to any gene: 12. CDR3 region: CASRTTQQGGTYEQYF. CDR3 DNA: TGTGCCAGCAGAACGACACAACAGGGGGGTACCTACGAGCAGTACTTC.

This chain connects TRBV9 to TRBJ2-7; TRBD2 aligns across 8 bases. In germline, CDR1 is SGDLS, CDR2 YYNGEE. The CDR3 is 17 amino acids. Trimming at V came to 4 bases and at J to 4 bases, leaving 16 bases not matched to a gene. CDR3 coding DNA: TGTGCCAGCAGCCCCGACGGGGGGGAGGGACCTGAGTACGAGCAGTACTTC. This translates into CASSPDGGEGPEYEQYF.

In this sample, this clonotype turned up a few times. The genes are TRBV5-1 and TRBJ2-3; the match to TRBD2 covers 8 bases. From germline, CDR1 is SGHRS and CDR2 YFSETQ. V was clipped by 4 bases and J by 9 bases; unmatched bases: 4. The CDR3 runs 12 residues. As DNA, the CDR3 is TGCGCCAGCAGCATCGAGCGGGAGACGCAGTATTTT. It is translated as CASSIERETQYF.

The sample holds many counts of this clonotype. The CDR3 is CASSPDSGEETQYF. In DNA form, the CDR3 reads TGTGCCAGCAGTCCAGACTCGGGGGAAGAGACCCAGTACTTC. V usage is TRBV2 and J usage is TRBJ2-5; a possible D gene is TRBD2 (6 bases). Germline CDR1 reads SNHLY; CDR2 reads FYNNEI. The CDR3 is 14 residues long. V gave up 5 bases and J gave up 3 bases, with 13 bases separating them.

V usage is TRBV5-1 and J usage is TRBJ1-2, with 8 bases lining up with TRBD1. The CDR3 has 20 residues. The germline CDR1 and CDR2 sequences are SGHRS and YFSETQ. The V gene end was trimmed by 1 base and the J gene end by 2 bases; junction bases not matched to a gene: 19. The CDR3 bases are TGCGCCAGCAGCTTGATGCCTCCCATCCCTAGGACAGGGATAAACTATGGCTACACCTTC. Its translation is CASSLMPPIPRTGINYGYTF.

A few counts support this clonotype. The rearrangement joins TRBV2 to TRBJ2-5; 9 bases are shared with TRBD2. The CDR3 is 12 residues long. Germline-derived CDR1 and CDR2 are SNHLY and FYNNEI. The ends lost 5 bases at V and 5 bases at J; junction bases unmatched: 0. The DNA of the CDR3 is TGTGCCAGCAGTACTAGCGGGGAGACCCAGTACTTC. As protein: CASSTSGETQYF.

This sequence joins TRBV10-3 and TRBJ2-5; tentatively, D is TRBD1 or TRBD2 (7 bases each). The CDR3 spans 16 residues. Germline V gene data show CDR1 as ENHRY and CDR2 as SYGVKD. The V end was cut by 3 bases, the J end by 4 bases, with 18 bases between. CDR3 DNA sequence: TGTGCCATCAGTGACACGTCCGCAGGGGGGGGAGAGACCCAGTACTTC. Protein sequence: CAISDTSAGGGETQYF.

The chain combines TRBV28 with TRBJ2-2, with D perhaps given as TRBD1 or TRBD2 (5 bases each). The germline gives CDR1 MDHEN, CDR2 SYDVKM. This CDR3 spans 13 amino acids. V was shortened by 5 bases and J by 6 bases, with 10 bases between the two germline ends. CDR3 sequence reads: CASSKVGAGELFF. CDR3 nucleotide sequence: TGTGCCAGCAGTAAGGTGGGGGCCGGGGAGCTGTTTTTT.